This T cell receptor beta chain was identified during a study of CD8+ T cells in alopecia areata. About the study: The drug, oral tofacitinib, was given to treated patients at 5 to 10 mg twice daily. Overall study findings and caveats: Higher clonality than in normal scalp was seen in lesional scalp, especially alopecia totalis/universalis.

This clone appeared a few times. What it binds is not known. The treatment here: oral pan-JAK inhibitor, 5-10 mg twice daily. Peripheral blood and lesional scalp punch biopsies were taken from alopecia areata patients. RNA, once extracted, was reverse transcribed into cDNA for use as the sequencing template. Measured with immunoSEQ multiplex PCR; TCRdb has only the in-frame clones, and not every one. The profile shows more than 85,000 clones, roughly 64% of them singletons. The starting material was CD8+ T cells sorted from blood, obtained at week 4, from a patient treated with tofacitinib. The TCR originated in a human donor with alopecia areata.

The DNA for the CDR3 is TGTGCCAGCAGTTACGCGGCAGGGGCCAAAAACATTCAGTACTTC. Protein: CASSYAAGAKNIQYF. This chain connects TRBV6-5 to TRBJ2-4; a possible D gene is TRBD1 (5 bases). This CDR3 is built from 15 residues. V gave up 2 bases and J gave up 1 base, with 9 bases separating them. Germline loops: CDR1 MNHEY, CDR2 SVGAGI.